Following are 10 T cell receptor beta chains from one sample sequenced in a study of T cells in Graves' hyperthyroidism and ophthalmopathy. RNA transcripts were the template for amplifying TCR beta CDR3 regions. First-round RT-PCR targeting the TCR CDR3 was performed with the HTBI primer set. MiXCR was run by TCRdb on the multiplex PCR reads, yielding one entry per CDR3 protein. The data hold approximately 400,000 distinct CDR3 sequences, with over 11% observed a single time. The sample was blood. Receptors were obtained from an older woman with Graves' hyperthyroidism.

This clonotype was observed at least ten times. The CDR3 nucleotides read TGTGCCACCAGTGATTTTGACAGGGGCTATGGCTACACCTTC. It encodes CATSDFDRGYGYTF. The chain links TRBV24-1 to TRBJ1-2; 8 bases are a match to TRBD1. The ends lost 1 base at V and 4 bases at J; junction bases unmatched: 1. There are 14 residues in the CDR3. Germline values: CDR1 KGHDR, CDR2 SFDVKD.

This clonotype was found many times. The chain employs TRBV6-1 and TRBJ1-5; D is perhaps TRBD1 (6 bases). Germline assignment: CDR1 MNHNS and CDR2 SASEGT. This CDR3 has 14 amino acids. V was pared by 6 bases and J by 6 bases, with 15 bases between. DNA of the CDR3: TGTGCCAGCAGGCCGGGGGGGGCAGGTCAGCCCCAGCATTTT. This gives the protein CASRPGGAGQPQHF.

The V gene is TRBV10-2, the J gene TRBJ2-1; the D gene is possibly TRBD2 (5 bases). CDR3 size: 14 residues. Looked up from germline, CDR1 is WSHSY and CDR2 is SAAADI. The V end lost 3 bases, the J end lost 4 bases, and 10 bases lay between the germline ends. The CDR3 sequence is CASSEASTYNEQFF. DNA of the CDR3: TGCGCCAGCAGTGAAGCTAGCACTTACAATGAGCAGTTCTTC.

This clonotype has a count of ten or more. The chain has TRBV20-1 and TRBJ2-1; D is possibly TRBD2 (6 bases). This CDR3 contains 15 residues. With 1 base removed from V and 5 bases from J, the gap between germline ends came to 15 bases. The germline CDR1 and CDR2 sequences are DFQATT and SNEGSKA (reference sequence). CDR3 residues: CSARGSGGKNNEQFF. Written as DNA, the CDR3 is TGCAGTGCTAGAGGGTCTGGAGGGAAAAACAATGAGCAGTTCTTC.

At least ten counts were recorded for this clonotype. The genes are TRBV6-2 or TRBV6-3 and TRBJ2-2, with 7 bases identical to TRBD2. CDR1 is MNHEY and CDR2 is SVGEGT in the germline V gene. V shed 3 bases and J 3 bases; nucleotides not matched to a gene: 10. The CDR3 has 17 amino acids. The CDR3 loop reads CASSYSRDGRYTGELFF. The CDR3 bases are TGTGCCAGCAGTTATTCGCGGGACGGGAGGTACACCGGGGAGCTGTTTTTT.

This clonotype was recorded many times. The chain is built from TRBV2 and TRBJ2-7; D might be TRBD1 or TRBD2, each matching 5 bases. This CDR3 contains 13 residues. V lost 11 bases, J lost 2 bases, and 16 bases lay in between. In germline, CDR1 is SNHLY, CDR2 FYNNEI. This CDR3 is CALKGDGTYEQYF. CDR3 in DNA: TGTGCCCTTAAAGGGGACGGGACCTACGAGCAGTACTTC.

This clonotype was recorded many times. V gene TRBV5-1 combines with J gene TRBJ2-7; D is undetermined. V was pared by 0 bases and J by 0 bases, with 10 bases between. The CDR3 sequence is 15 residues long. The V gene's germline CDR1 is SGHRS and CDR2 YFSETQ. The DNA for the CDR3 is TGCGCCAGCAGCTTGGAACGAGCAGACTCCTACGAGCAGTACTTC. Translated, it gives CASSLERADSYEQYF.

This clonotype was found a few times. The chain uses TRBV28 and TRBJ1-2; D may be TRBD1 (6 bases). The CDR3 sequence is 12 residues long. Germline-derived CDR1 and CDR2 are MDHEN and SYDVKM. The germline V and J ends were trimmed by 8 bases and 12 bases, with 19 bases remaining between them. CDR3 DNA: TGTGCCAGCGGGAGGGACACCCGCTATGACACCTTC. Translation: CASGRDTRYDTF.

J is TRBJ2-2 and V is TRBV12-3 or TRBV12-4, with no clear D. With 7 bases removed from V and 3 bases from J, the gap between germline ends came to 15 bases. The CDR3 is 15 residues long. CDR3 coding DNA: TGTGCCAGCACTAGGGTGGGTCCGGACACCGGGGAGCTGTTTTTT. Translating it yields CASTRVGPDTGELFF.

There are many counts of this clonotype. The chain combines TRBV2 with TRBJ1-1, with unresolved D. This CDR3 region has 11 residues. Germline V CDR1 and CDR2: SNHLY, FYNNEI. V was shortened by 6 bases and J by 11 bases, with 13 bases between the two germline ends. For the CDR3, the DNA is TGTGCCAGCAGGGAGAGTCCGCAGGCTTTCTTT. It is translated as CASRESPQAFF.